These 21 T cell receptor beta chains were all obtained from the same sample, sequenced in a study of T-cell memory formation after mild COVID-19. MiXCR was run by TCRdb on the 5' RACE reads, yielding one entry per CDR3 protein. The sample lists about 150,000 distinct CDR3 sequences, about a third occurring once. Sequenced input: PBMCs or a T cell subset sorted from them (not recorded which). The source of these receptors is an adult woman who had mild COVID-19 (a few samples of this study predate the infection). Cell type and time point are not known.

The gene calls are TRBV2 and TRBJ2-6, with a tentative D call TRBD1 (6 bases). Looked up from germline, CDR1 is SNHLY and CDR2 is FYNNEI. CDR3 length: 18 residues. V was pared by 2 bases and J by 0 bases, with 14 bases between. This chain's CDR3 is CASSEQRTAASGANVLTF. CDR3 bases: TGTGCCAGCAGTGAACAGAGGACAGCCGCCTCTGGGGCCAACGTCCTGACTTTC.

The CDR3 region is CASSQEDRDNSPLHF. The CDR3 nucleotides are TGCGCCAGCAGCCAAGAGGACAGGGATAATTCACCCCTCCACTTT. The chain has TRBV4-1 and TRBJ1-6, with 8 positions matching TRBD1. Trimming at V came to 0 bases and at J to 5 bases, leaving 0 bases not matched to a gene. The germline V gene encodes CDR1 MGHRA and CDR2 YSYEKL. The CDR3 covers 15 residues.

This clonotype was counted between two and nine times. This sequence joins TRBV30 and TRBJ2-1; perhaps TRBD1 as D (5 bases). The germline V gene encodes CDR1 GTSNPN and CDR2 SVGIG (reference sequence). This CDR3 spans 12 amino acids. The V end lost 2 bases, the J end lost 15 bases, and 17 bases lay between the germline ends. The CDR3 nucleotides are TGTGCCTGGAGTCCCCCTGGGAAAGGGGCGTTCTTC. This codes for CAWSPPGKGAFF.

Written as DNA, the CDR3 is TGTGCCAGCAGCCAAGACTGGGATACCCTCGGCTACACCTTC. This sequence encodes CASSQDWDTLGYTF. V usage is TRBV14 and J usage is TRBJ1-2; D call uncertain. V was trimmed by 0 bases and J by 8 bases, leaving 13 bases between them. The germline V gene has CDR1 SGHDN and CDR2 FVKESK. The CDR3 consists of 14 residues.

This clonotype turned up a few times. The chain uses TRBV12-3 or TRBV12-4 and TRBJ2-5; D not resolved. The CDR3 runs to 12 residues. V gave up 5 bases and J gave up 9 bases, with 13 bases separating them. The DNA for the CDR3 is TGTGCCAGCAGTCCCCGGCAGGATGCCCAGTACTTC. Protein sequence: CASSPRQDAQYF.

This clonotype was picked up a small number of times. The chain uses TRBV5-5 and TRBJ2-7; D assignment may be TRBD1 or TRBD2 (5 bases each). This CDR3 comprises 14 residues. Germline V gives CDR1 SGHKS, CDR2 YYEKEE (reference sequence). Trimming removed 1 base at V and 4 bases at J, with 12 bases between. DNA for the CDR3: TGTGCCAGCAGCTTGCCGGGACGGAGATACGAGCAGTACTTC. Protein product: CASSLPGRRYEQYF.

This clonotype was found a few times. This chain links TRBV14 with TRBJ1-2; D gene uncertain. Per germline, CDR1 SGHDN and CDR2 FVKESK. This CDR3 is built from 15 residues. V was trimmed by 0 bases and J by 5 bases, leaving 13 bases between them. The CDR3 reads CASSQDRAGAYGYTF. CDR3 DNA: TGTGCCAGCAGCCAAGACCGGGCGGGAGCTTATGGCTACACCTTC. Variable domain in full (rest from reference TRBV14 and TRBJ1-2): EAGVTQFPSHSVIEKGQTVTLRCDPISGHDNLYWYRRVMGKEIKFLLHFVKESKQDESGMPNNRFLAERTGGTYSTLKVQPAELEDSGVYFCASSQDRAGAYGYTFGSGTRLTVV.

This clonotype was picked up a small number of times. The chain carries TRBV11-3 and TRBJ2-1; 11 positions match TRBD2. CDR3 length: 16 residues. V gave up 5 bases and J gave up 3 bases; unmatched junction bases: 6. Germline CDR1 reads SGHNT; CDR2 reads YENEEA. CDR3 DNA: TGTGCCAGCAGCCTACGGACTAGCGGGTTCTACAATGAGCAGTTCTTC. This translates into CASSLRTSGFYNEQFF.

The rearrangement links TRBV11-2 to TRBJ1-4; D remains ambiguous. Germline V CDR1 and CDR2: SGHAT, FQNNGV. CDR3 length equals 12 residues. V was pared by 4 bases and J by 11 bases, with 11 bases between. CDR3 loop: CASSYSVGKLFF. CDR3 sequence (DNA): TGTGCCAGCAGCTATTCAGTGGGGAAACTGTTTTTT.

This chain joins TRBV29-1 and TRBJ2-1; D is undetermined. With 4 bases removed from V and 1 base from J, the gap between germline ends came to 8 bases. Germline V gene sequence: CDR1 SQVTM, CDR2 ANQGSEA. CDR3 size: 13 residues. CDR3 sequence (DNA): TGCAGCGTTGGGACGGTTTCCTACAATGAGCAGTTCTTC. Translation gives CSVGTVSYNEQFF.

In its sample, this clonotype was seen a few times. The CDR3 DNA follows: TGTGCCAGTAGTTTATTAGCGGGAGATGGCAATGAGCAGTTCTTC. This codes for CASSLLAGDGNEQFF. The chain couples TRBV19 to TRBJ2-1; 9 nucleotides agree with TRBD2. The V and J ends lost 5 bases and 6 bases, in that order; junction bases with no gene match: 8. The CDR3 has 15 residues. Germline loops: CDR1 LNHDA, CDR2 SQIVND (reference sequence).

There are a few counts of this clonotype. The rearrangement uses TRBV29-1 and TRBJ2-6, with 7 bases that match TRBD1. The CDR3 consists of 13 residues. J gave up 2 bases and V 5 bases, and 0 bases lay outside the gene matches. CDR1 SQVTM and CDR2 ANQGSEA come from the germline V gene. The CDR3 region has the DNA TGCAGCGTTCAGGGGGCTGGGGCCAACGTCCTGACTTTC. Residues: CSVQGAGANVLTF.

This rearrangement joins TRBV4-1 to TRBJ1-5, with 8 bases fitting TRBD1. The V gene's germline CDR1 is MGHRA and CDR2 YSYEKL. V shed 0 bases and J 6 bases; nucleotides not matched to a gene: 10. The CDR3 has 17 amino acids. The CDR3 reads CASSQDPGQGASQPQHF. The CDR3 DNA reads TGCGCCAGCAGCCAAGATCCAGGGCAGGGGGCTTCTCAGCCCCAGCATTTT.

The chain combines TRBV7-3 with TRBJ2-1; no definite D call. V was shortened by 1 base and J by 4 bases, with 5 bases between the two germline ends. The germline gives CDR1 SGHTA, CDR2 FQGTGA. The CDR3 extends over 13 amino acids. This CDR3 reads CASSLNTYNEQFF. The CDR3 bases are TGTGCCAGCAGCTTAAACACTTACAATGAGCAGTTCTTC.

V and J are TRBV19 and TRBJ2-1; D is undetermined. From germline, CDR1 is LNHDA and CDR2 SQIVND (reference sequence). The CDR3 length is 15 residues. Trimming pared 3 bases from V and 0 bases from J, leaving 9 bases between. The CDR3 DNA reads TGTGCCAGTAGTATGGGCTGGATCTCCTACAATGAGCAGTTCTTC. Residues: CASSMGWISYNEQFF.

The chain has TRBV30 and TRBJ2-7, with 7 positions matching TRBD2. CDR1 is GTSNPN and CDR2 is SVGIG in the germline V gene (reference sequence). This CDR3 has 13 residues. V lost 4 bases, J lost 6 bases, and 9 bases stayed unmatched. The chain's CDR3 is CAWNGGGMGEQYF. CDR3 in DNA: TGTGCCTGGAATGGGGGGGGAATGGGCGAGCAGTACTTC.

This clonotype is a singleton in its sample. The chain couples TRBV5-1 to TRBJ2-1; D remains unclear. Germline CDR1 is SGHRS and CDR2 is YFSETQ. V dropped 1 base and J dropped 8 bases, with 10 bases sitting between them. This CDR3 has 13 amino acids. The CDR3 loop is CASSLTGYDEQFF. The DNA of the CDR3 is TGCGCCAGCAGCTTGACCGGTTACGATGAGCAGTTCTTC.

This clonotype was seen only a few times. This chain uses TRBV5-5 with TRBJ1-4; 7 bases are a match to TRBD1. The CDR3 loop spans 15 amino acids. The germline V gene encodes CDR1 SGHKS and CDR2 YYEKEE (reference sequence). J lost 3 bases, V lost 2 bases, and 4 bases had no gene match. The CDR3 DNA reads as TGTGCCAGCAGCTTCCGGGACAGTGCTAATGAAAAACTGTTTTTT. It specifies CASSFRDSANEKLFF.

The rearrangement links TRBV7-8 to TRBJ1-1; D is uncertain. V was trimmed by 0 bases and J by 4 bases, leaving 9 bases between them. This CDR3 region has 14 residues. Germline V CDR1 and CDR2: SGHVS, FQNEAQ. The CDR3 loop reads CASSLAGPSTEAFF. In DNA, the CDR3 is TGTGCCAGCAGCTTAGCGGGCCCGTCCACTGAAGCTTTCTTT.

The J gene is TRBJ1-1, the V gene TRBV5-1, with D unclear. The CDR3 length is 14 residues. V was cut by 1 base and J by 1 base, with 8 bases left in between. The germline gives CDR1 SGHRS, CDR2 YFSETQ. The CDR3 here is CASSLLQQNTEAFF. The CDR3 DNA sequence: TGCGCCAGCAGCTTGTTACAGCAGAACACTGAAGCTTTCTTT.

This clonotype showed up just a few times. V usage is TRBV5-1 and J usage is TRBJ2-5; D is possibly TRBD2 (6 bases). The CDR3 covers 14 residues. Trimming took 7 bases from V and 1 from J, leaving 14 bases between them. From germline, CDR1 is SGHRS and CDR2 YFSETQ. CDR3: CASSSVGGQETQYF. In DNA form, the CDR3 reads TGCGCCAGCTCCAGCGTGGGGGGCCAAGAGACCCAGTACTTC.